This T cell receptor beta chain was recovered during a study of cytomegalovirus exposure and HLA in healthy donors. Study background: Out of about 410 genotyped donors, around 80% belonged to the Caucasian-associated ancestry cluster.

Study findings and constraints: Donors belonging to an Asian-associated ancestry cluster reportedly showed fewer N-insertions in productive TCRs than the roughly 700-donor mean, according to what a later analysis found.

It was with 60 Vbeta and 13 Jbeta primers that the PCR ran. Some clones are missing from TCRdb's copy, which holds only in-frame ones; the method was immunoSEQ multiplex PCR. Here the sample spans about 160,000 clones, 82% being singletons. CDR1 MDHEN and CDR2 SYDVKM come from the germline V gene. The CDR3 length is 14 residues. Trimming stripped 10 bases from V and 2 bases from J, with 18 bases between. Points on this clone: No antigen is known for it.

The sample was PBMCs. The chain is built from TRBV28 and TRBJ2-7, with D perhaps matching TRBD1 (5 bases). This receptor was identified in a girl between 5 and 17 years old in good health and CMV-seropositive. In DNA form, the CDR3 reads TGTGCCACCCAAAGGGGTTACGACACCTACGAGCAGTACTTC. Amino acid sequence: CATQRGYDTYEQYF.